The sequence of this TCR beta chain was determined in a study of blood T cells in healthy people across ages. For the study at large: Template switching caught about one barcoded beta molecule for each two T cells.

The V end was cut by 6 bases, the J end by 6 bases, with 17 bases between. The CDR3 is 14 amino acids. Per the germline V gene, CDR1 is MNHNS and CDR2 is SASEGT. A J-beta primer mix and a sample-barcoded 5' primer were used in a second PCR of roughly 6 to 12 cycles. TCRdb called the 5' RACE reads again in MiXCR, with one record for every CDR3 protein. The sample has approximately 820,000 distinct CDR3 sequences, more than 40% seen once. The sample holds a few counts of this clonotype. Source material: blood. This clonotype originated in a man aged 60 to 75 in good health. The rearrangement uses TRBV6-1 and TRBJ2-5; D is tentatively TRBD1 or TRBD2 (5 bases each). Written as DNA, the CDR3 is TGTGCCAGCAGCCATACCGGGACGTTTAAGACCCAGTACTTC. This encodes CASSHTGTFKTQYF.